This T cell receptor beta chain came from a study of cytotoxic CD8 clonotypes in ibrutinib-treated CLL. Whole-study context: Across the patients, some eleven were relapsed/refractory, 15 treatment-naive and about 18 IGHV unmutated. Collecting the response samples happened after a median 12 months of treatment, with a range of 6 to 36. Findings of the study overall: Sampling schedules were unmatched across sustained-remission and progressing patients.

The assay was immunoSEQ multiplex PCR, and TCRdb's table has in-frame clones only and misses some. The sample contains around 200,000 clones, about four fifths of which appear only once. In regard to this clone: Its antigen is unidentified.

This CDR3 is 15 amino acids long. The V end was cut by 1 base, the J end by 0 bases, with 10 bases between. Per germline, CDR1 MNHNS and CDR2 SASEGT. This TCR was recovered from a human donor with chronic lymphocytic leukemia. This chain connects TRBV6-1 to TRBJ2-7; a possible D gene is TRBD1 (5 bases). The material was PBMCs, obtained after 12 months of ibrutinib treatment. The CDR3 DNA reads TGTGCCAGCAGTGAAGGGTGGGGCAACTCCTACGAGCAGTACTTC. Its protein product is CASSEGWGNSYEQYF.